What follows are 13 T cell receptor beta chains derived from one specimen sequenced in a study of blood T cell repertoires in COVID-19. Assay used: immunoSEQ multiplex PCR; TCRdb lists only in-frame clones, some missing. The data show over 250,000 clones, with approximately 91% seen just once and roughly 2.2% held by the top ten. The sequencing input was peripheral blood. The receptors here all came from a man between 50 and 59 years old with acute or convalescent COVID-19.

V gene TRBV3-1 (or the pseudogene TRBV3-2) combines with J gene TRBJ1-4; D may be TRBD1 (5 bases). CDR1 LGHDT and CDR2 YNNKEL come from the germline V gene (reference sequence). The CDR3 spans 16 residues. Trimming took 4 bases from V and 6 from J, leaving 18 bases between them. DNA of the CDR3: TGTGCCAGCAGCCCAGGAGAGAGTGGGGCCCATGAAAAACTGTTTTTT. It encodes CASSPGESGAHEKLFF.

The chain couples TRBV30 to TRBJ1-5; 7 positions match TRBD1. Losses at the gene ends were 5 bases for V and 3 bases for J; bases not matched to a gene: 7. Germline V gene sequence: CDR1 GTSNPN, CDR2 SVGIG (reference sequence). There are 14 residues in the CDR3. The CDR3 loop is CAWARRGPNQPQHF. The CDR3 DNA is TGTGCCTGGGCCCGAAGGGGGCCCAATCAGCCCCAGCATTTT.

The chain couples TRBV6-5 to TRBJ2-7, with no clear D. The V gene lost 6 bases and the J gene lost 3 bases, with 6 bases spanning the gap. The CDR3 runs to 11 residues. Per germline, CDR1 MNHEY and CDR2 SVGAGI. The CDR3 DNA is TGTGCCAGCAGAGACATCTACGAGCAGTACTTC. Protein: CASRDIYEQYF.

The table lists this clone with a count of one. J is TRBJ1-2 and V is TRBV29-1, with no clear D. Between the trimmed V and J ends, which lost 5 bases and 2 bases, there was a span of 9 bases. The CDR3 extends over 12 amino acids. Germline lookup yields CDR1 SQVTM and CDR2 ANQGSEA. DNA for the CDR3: TGCAGCGTTAGTTCACAGAACTATGGCTACACCTTC. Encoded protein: CSVSSQNYGYTF.

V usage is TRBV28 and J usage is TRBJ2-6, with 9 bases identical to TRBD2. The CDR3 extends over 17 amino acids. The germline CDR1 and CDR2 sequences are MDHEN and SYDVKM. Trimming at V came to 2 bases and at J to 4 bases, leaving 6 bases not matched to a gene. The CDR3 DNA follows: TGTGCCAGCAGTTTAGCGGGGGGGCCTCCGGGGGCCAACGTCCTGACTTTC. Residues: CASSLAGGPPGANVLTF.

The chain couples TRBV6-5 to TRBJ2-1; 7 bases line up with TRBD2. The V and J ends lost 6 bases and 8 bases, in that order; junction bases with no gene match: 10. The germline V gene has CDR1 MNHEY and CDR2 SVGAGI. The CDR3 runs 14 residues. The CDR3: CASSQRGRVDEQFF. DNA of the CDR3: TGTGCCAGCAGCCAGCGGGGTAGGGTAGATGAGCAGTTCTTC.

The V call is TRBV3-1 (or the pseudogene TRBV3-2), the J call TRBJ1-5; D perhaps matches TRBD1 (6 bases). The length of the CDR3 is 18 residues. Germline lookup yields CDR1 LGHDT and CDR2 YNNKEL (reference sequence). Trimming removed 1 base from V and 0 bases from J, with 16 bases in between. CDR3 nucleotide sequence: TGTGCCAGCAGCCAAGCGGGGAGGGGGGGAGGTAGCAATCAGCCCCAGCATTTT. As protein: CASSQAGRGGGSNQPQHF.

The CDR3 region has the DNA TGCGCCAGCAGCCAAGAATCCTCCCTGGCAAACCAAGAGACCCAGTACTTC. Translation gives CASSQESSLANQETQYF. The chain has TRBV4-1 and TRBJ2-5; D unclear. Trimming left V 0 bases short and J 0 bases short, with 14 bases between. The CDR3 length is 17 residues. Germline assignment: CDR1 MGHRA and CDR2 YSYEKL.

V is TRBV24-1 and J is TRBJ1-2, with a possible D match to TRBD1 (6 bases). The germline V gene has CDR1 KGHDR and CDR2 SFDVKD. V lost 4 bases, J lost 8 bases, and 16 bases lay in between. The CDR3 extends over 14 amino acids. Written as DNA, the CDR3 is TGTGCCACCAGTGACACCCGGGGGGCGAAGGGCTACACCTTC. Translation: CATSDTRGAKGYTF.

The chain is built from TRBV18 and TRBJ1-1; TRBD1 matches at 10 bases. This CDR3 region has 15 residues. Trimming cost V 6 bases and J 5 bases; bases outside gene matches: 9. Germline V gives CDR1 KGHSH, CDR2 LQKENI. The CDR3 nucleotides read TGTGCCAGCTCCCTCGACAGGGGGCTTGGGACTGAAGCTTTCTTT. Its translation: CASSLDRGLGTEAFF.

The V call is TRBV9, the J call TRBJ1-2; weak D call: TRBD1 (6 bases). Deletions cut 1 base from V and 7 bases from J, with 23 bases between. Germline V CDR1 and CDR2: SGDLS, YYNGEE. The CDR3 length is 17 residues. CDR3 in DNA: TGTGCCAGCAGCGTACTCACTACAGGGAAGTATGCGGGTGGCTACACCTTC. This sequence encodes CASSVLTTGKYAGGYTF.

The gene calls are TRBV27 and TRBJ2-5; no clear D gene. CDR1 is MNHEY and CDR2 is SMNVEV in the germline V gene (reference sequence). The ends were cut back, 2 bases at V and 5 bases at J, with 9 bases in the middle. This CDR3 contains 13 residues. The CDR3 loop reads CASSLPPVETQYF. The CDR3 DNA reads TGTGCCAGCAGTTTACCTCCTGTGGAGACCCAGTACTTC.

CDR3 protein: CASSLGLAVYEQYF. Here the CDR3 DNA reads TGTGCCAGCAGCTTAGGACTAGCGGTCTACGAGCAGTACTTC. J is TRBJ2-7 and V is TRBV6-5, with 10 positions matching TRBD2. The CDR3 totals 14 residues. CDR1 and CDR2 from the germline V gene are MNHEY and SVGAGI. J gave up 3 bases and V 6 bases, and 5 bases lay outside the gene matches.